The present entry profiles one T cell receptor beta chain with its context. As yet, its antigen is unknown. Using immunoSEQ multiplex PCR, the repertoire was profiled, and TCRdb retains in-frame clones only, with some absent. The data hold 78,000 or so clones, with more than 75% observed a single time. V shed 3 bases, J shed 5 bases, and the junction held 7 bases outside the gene matches. CDR1 is SGHNT, CDR2 YYREEE, per germline (reference sequence). The CDR3 length is 15 residues. The sample comes from a study of OX40 agonist ivuxolimab in advanced cancers. Broader study findings: The CD4+ and CD8+ T cells in the blood had expanded clonally by week 6 at 0.1 to 3.0 mg/kg.

The chain joins TRBV5-4 to TRBJ2-5; 10 bases are shared with TRBD1. The origin of this receptor is an adult with an advanced solid tumor such as melanoma, head and neck, liver or kidney cancer. Sequenced material: CD4+ or CD8+ T cells sorted from blood, taken in a trial of the OX40 agonist ivuxolimab. Here the CDR3 DNA reads TGTGCCAGCAGCTCCAGACAGGGGGCGAGGGAGACCCAGTACTTC. Translating gives CASSSRQGARETQYF.